These T cell receptor beta chains were read from a single sample in a study of blood T cell repertoires in COVID-19. Sequenced by immunoSEQ multiplex PCR; TCRdb stores in-frame clones only, minus some. The table includes tens of thousands of clones, nearly 80% detected once. Sequenced material: peripheral blood. The receptor source for this set is a man between 65 and 80 years old with COVID-19, enrolled during active disease. Both conserved end residues are part of each CDR3. The D gene is left open where the match is weak. The size of a clone is reported for some rows only, either as once, few or many, or as a class for expanded clones.

clone_size	d_call	v_call	j_call	cdr3_aa	cdr3_nt
NA	TRBD2	TRBV11-3	TRBJ2-7	CASSLASGERYEQYF	TGTGCCAGCAGCTTGGCTAGCGGGGAACGCTACGAGCAGTACTTC
NA	NA	TRBV2	TRBJ2-7	CASSEGPSGNLYEQYF	TGTGCCAGCAGTGAAGGTCCGTCCGGGAATCTCTACGAGCAGTACTTC
NA	TRBD2	TRBV11-2	TRBJ2-5	CASSARTSGRREETQYF	TGTGCCAGCAGCGCCCGGACTAGCGGGAGACGCGAAGAGACCCAGTACTTC
NA	NA	TRBV7-2	TRBJ2-3	CASSFQGYSTDTQYF	TGTGCCAGCAGCTTCCAGGGGTACAGCACAGATACGCAGTATTTT
once	NA	TRBV11-2	TRBJ2-7	CASSRTASYEQYF	TGTGCCAGCAGCCGGACAGCCTCCTACGAGCAGTACTTC
NA	NA	TRBV3-1/TRBV3-2	TRBJ2-7	CASSLGGARIYEQYF	TGTGCCAGCAGCCTCGGAGGGGCTAGGATATACGAGCAGTACTTC
few	NA	TRBV4-3	TRBJ2-1	CASSHLGVWFF	TGCGCCAGCAGCCACCTAGGGGTATGGTTCTTC
NA	NA	TRBV28	TRBJ2-2	CASSPGGGTGELFF	TGTGCCAGCAGCCCTGGAGGCGGTACCGGGGAGCTGTTTTTT
NA	TRBD2	TRBV7-6	TRBJ2-1	CASSPGTSGRAWNNEQFF	TGTGCCAGCAGTCCTGGGACTAGCGGGAGGGCCTGGAACAATGAGCAGTTCTTC
NA	NA	TRBV9	TRBJ2-2	CASSVGVAANTGELFF	TGTGCCAGCAGCGTAGGGGTAGCGGCCAACACCGGGGAGCTGTTTTTT
NA	NA	TRBV4-3	TRBJ2-5	CASSRLFGAQETQYF	TGCGCCAGCAGCCGCCTTTTTGGGGCCCAAGAGACCCAGTACTTC
NA	NA	TRBV27	TRBJ1-6	CATGQLNSPLHF	TGTGCCACCGGACAGCTCAATTCACCCCTCCACTTT
NA	TRBD1	TRBV25-1	TRBJ2-7	CASSEGDRAFRQYF	TGTGCCAGCAGTGAAGGGGACAGGGCCTTTCGGCAGTACTTC
NA	NA	TRBV13	TRBJ2-1	CASSLAGSAFSYNEQFF	TGTGCCAGCAGCCTCGCTGGGAGTGCCTTCTCCTACAATGAGCAGTTCTTC
NA	TRBD2	TRBV7-2	TRBJ2-5	CASSLGPSGRPETQYF	TGTGCCAGCAGCTTAGGTCCTAGCGGGAGGCCGGAGACCCAGTACTTC
NA	TRBD2	TRBV7-8	TRBJ2-1	CASSLLPLAGMGDEQFF	TGTGCCAGCAGCTTATTACCCCTAGCGGGAATGGGCGATGAGCAGTTCTTC
NA	TRBD2	TRBV6-2/TRBV6-3	TRBJ2-5	CASSQGLAGGQETQYF	TGTGCCAGCAGTCAGGGACTAGCGGGGGGGCAAGAGACCCAGTACTTC
NA	NA	TRBV5-1	TRBJ2-7	CASSLEGDRLYEQYF	TGCGCCAGCAGCTTGGAGGGGGACCGTCTTTACGAGCAGTACTTC
NA	NA	TRBV7-6	TRBJ2-7	CASSSSEVQYF	TGTGCCAGCAGCTCATCCGAGGTGCAGTACTTC
once	TRBD1	TRBV29-1	TRBJ1-2	CSVDLQGTNYGYTF	TGCAGCGTTGACCTACAGGGGACTAACTATGGCTACACCTTC
NA	NA	TRBV7-2	TRBJ2-7	CASSSTVSYEQYF	TGTGCCAGCAGCTCTACAGTCTCCTACGAGCAGTACTTC
NA	TRBD1	TRBV20-1	TRBJ1-1	CSASLTGGTEAFF	TGCAGTGCTAGTCTGACAGGGGGAACTGAAGCTTTCTTT
many	NA	TRBV19	TRBJ1-1	CASSIVGGNTEAFF	TGTGCCAGTAGTATTGTGGGGGGGAACACTGAAGCTTTCTTT
NA	TRBD2	TRBV5-6	TRBJ2-1	CASSLGGGGPEQFF	TGTGCCAGCAGCTTAGGCGGCGGGGGGCCTGAGCAGTTCTTC
NA	NA	TRBV27	TRBJ1-6	CASKGFLDSPLHF	TGTGCCAGCAAGGGGTTTTTGGATTCACCCCTCCACTTT
NA	NA	TRBV23-1	TRBJ1-1	CASSHPGVGEAFF	TGCGCCAGCAGTCACCCCGGGGTGGGTGAAGCTTTCTTT
NA	TRBD1	TRBV5-1	TRBJ2-5	CASSFGTGEETQYF	TGCGCCAGCAGCTTCGGGACAGGCGAAGAGACCCAGTACTTC
NA	NA	TRBV5-1	TRBJ2-6	CASSLQGKSGANVLTF	TGCGCCAGCAGTTTACAGGGCAAGTCTGGGGCCAACGTCCTGACTTTC
NA	TRBD2	TRBV27	TRBJ2-3	CASRTRLAGEADTQYF	TGTGCCAGCAGGACAAGACTAGCGGGAGAGGCAGATACGCAGTATTTT
NA	NA	TRBV6-6	TRBJ2-1	CASSLPQGGENEQFF	TGTGCCAGCAGCCTCCCCCAGGGGGGCGAGAATGAGCAGTTCTTC
NA	NA	TRBV4-3	TRBJ2-1	CASSHLGGENYNEQFF	TGCGCCAGCAGCCACCTCGGAGGGGAGAACTACAATGAGCAGTTCTTC
few	NA	TRBV4-2	TRBJ1-2	CASSLKMEYGYTF	TGTGCCAGCAGCTTAAAAATGGAGTATGGCTACACCTTC
NA	NA	TRBV10-3	TRBJ2-7	CAISDRYEQYF	TGTGCCATCAGTGACAGGTACGAGCAGTACTTC
NA	NA	TRBV27	TRBJ2-5	CASSSREKTQYF	TGTGCCAGCAGTTCGCGAGAGAAGACCCAGTACTTC
once	NA	TRBV9	TRBJ2-3	CASSPHGESTDTQYF	TGTGCCAGCAGCCCCCACGGGGAGAGCACAGATACGCAGTATTTT
few	TRBD1	TRBV6-1	TRBJ2-5	CASSDQGEETQYF	TGTGCCAGCAGTGATCAGGGGGAAGAGACCCAGTACTTC
NA	NA	TRBV29-1	TRBJ1-2	CSDHAGSGAYGYTF	TGCAGCGACCACGCTGGGTCAGGGGCCTATGGCTACACCTTC
NA	NA	TRBV6-2/TRBV6-3	TRBJ2-6	CASSSRQTNVLTF	TGTGCCAGCAGTTCACGTCAGACCAACGTCCTGACTTTC
NA	TRBD2	TRBV10-3	TRBJ2-3	CAISPLLLADNSPDTQYF	TGTGCCATCAGCCCGCTTCTACTAGCGGATAACAGCCCAGATACGCAGTATTTT
few	TRBD2	TRBV18	TRBJ2-7	CASSRLAGDSYEQYF	TGTGCCAGCTCACGACTAGCGGGAGATTCCTACGAGCAGTACTTC
NA	TRBD1	TRBV11-3	TRBJ2-7	CASSSGQTSYEQYF	TGTGCCAGCAGCTCGGGACAGACCTCCTACGAGCAGTACTTC
NA	TRBD1	TRBV5-4	TRBJ2-2	CASSRQGAGTGELFF	TGTGCCAGCAGCAGACAGGGGGCCGGCACCGGGGAGCTGTTTTTT
NA	NA	TRBV5-1	TRBJ1-4	CASSFGGSNEKLFF	TGCGCCAGCAGCTTCGGGGGGTCTAATGAAAAACTGTTTTTT
NA	NA	TRBV5-1	TRBJ2-3	CASSLSGVTDTQYF	TGCGCCAGCAGCTTATCGGGAGTCACAGATACGCAGTATTTT
few	NA	TRBV29-1	TRBJ1-2	CSVDTGNYGYTF	TGCAGCGTCGATACAGGGAACTATGGCTACACCTTC
few	TRBD2	TRBV11-2	TRBJ2-2	CASTELAGDYTGELFF	TGTGCCAGCACCGAGCTAGCGGGAGATTACACCGGGGAGCTGTTTTTT
NA	NA	TRBV5-1	TRBJ1-1	CASRISSGWPEAFF	TGCGCCAGCAGGATCTCCTCCGGGTGGCCTGAAGCTTTCTTT